The 14 T cell receptor beta chains in this list originate from one sample, sequenced in a study of T cells after yellow fever vaccination. TCRdb used MiXCR to reprocess the 5' RACE reads, holding one entry per CDR3 protein. The data contain 500,000 to 650,000 distinct CDR3 sequences, 17% of them singletons. Sequencing was performed on PBMCs, taken about 5 days after the first yellow fever vaccination. The source is a man aged 18 to 29 who received the YFV17D yellow fever vaccine.

J is TRBJ2-7 and V is TRBV28; D is perhaps TRBD2 (5 bases). The CDR3 covers 14 residues. CDR1 and CDR2 (germline): MDHEN, SYDVKM. Trimming cost V 3 bases and J 2 bases, with 11 bases left between them. This chain's CDR3 is CASSFEGNAYEQYV. Here the CDR3 DNA reads TGTGCCAGCAGTTTCGAGGGAAACGCCTACGAGCAGTACGTC.

The table lists this clonotype with a few counts. This rearrangement joins TRBV6-2 or TRBV6-3 to TRBJ1-1, with D unresolved. Germline V gene lookup returns CDR1 MNHEY and CDR2 SVGEGT. The CDR3 has 14 amino acids. Trimming pared 6 bases from V and 2 bases from J, leaving 13 bases between. The CDR3 DNA sequence: TGTGCCAGCAGATGGACCGGGAGTAACACTGAAGCTTTCTTT. The encoded protein is CASRWTGSNTEAFF.

This clonotype came up a few times. The chain carries TRBV5-4 and TRBJ2-4; D uncertain. Germline CDR1 and CDR2: SGHNT and YYREEE (reference sequence). The CDR3 extends over 19 amino acids. V lost 0 bases, J lost 0 bases, and 19 bases lay in between. This CDR3 is CASSLDQAHPYIAKNIQYF. The CDR3 region has the DNA TGTGCCAGCAGCTTGGACCAGGCGCATCCCTACATAGCCAAAAACATTCAGTACTTC.

The gene calls are TRBV12-3 or TRBV12-4 and TRBJ1-3, with TRBD1 matching 9 bases. The CDR3 sequence is 15 residues long. J lost 4 bases, V lost 6 bases, and 7 bases had no gene match. This CDR3 is CASSLGTGWGNTIYF. CDR3 DNA sequence: TGTGCCAGCAGCCTCGGGACAGGGTGGGGAAACACCATATATTTT.

This clonotype was counted a few times. The chain employs TRBV5-1 and TRBJ2-7; no definite D call. V gave up 2 bases and J gave up 0 bases, with 9 bases separating them. Germline V gene lookup returns CDR1 SGHRS and CDR2 YFSETQ. The length of the CDR3 is 14 residues. The CDR3 DNA is TGCGCCAGCAGCTTCAACAGTTACTCCTACGAGCAGTACTTC. Translation: CASSFNSYSYEQYF.

The chain is built from TRBV10-3 and TRBJ2-2; D tentatively fits TRBD1 or TRBD2 (5 bases each). The CDR3 is 15 residues long. Trimming stripped 3 bases from V and 5 bases from J, with 13 bases between. Germline-derived CDR1 and CDR2 are ENHRY and SYGVKD. Here the CDR3 DNA reads TGTGCCATCAGTGACCCGAGAGGGGATACCGGGGAGCTGTTTTTT. Encoded protein: CAISDPRGDTGELFF.

This clonotype showed up just a few times. The V gene is TRBV6-2 or TRBV6-3, the J gene TRBJ1-6; D is unclear. Trimming left V 5 bases short and J 11 bases short, with 22 bases between. The V gene's germline CDR1 is MNHEY and CDR2 SVGEGT. This CDR3 region has 16 residues. The CDR3 DNA reads as TGTGCCAGCAGTCGACCTAGGATGGGAGAAATGGCACCCCTCCACTTT. Protein sequence: CASSRPRMGEMAPLHF.

This clonotype occurred a few times. The V gene is TRBV18, the J gene TRBJ1-6; no firm D call. The CDR3 has 16 residues. Per the germline V gene, CDR1 is KGHSH and CDR2 is LQKENI. The V gene lost 1 base and the J gene lost 8 bases, with 15 bases spanning the gap. The CDR3 sequence: CASSPRPESFYSPLHF. The CDR3 DNA sequence: TGTGCCAGCTCACCACGACCGGAATCCTTTTATTCACCCCTCCACTTT.

This clonotype was found a few times. The chain combines TRBV20-1 with TRBJ2-3; 9 bases align to TRBD2. Germline loops: CDR1 DFQATT, CDR2 SNEGSKA (reference sequence). The CDR3 loop spans 13 amino acids. CDR3 coding DNA: TGCAGCGCCCCTAGCGGGGGCACAGATACGCAGTATTTT. This translates into CSAPSGGTDTQYF.

This clonotype appeared a few times. The rearrangement links TRBV20-1 to TRBJ2-1; D remains unclear. V was shortened by 4 bases and J by 0 bases, with 25 bases between the two germline ends. The CDR3 is 19 residues long. Germline-derived CDR1 and CDR2 are DFQATT and SNEGSKA (reference sequence). The CDR3 DNA follows: TGCAGTGCTACCTCTCCTTTGTCTTATATAGCCAGCTCCTACAATGAGCAGTTCTTC. It translates to CSATSPLSYIASSYNEQFF.

J is TRBJ2-1 and V is TRBV12-3 or TRBV12-4; D is undetermined. The CDR3 is 12 residues long. The V and J ends lost 6 bases and 8 bases respectively, with 11 bases between them. CDR3 DNA sequence: TGTGCCAGCAGAAACAGACCCGATGAGCAGTTCTTC. As protein: CASRNRPDEQFF.

The chain recombines TRBV11-1 with TRBJ2-5, with 10 bases fitting TRBD2. The CDR3 has 20 amino acids. V gave up 5 bases and J gave up 2 bases; unmatched junction bases: 20. Germline V gene lookup returns CDR1 SGHAT and CDR2 FQDESV (reference sequence). This CDR3 is CASSNPQGRLGSGGQETQYF. The CDR3 coding sequence is TGTGCCAGCAGCAATCCTCAGGGTCGGCTCGGTAGCGGGGGGCAAGAGACCCAGTACTTC.

The chain carries TRBV10-3 and TRBJ1-5, with a possible D match to TRBD1 (5 bases). With 0 bases removed from V and 3 bases from J, the gap between germline ends came to 9 bases. The V gene's germline CDR1 is ENHRY and CDR2 SYGVKD. CDR3 length: 15 amino acids. The CDR3 sequence: CAISESGGINQPQHF. The CDR3 DNA reads TGTGCCATCAGTGAGTCTGGGGGGATCAATCAGCCCCAGCATTTT.

There are many counts of this clonotype. The chain recombines TRBV18 with TRBJ2-3; no reliable D call. The CDR3 extends over 13 amino acids. The V and J ends lost 3 bases and 2 bases respectively, with 6 bases between them. Germline CDR1 is KGHSH and CDR2 is LQKENI. The CDR3, as DNA: TGTGCCAGCTCACCCCCCATCACAGATACGCAGTATTTT. Its protein is CASSPPITDTQYF.